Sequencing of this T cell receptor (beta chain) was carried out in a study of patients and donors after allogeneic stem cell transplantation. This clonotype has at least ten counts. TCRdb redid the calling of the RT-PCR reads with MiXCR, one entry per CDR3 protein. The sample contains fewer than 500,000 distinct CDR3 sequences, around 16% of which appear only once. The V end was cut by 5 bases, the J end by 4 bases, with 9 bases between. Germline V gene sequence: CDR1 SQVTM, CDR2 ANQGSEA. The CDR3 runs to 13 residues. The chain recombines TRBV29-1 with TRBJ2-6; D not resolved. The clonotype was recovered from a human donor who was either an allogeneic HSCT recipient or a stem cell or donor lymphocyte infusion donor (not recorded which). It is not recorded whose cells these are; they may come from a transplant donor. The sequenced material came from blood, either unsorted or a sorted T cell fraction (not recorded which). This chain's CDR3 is CSVRERGANVLTF. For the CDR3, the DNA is TGCAGCGTTCGAGAAAGGGGGGCCAACGTCCTGACTTTC.